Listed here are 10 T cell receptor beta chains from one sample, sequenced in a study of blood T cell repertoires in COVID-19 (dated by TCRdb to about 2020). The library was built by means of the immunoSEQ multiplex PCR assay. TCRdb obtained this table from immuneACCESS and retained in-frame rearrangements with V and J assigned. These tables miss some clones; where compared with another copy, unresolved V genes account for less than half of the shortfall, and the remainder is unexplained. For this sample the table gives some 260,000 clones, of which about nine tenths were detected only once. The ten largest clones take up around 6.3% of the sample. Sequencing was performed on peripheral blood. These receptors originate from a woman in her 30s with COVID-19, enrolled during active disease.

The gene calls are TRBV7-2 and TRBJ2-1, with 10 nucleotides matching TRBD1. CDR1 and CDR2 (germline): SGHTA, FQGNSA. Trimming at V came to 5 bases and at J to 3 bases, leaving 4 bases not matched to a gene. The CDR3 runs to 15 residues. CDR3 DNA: TGTGCCAGCAGCCTCCGGACAGGGGGCTACAATGAGCAGTTCTTC. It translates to CASSLRTGGYNEQFF.

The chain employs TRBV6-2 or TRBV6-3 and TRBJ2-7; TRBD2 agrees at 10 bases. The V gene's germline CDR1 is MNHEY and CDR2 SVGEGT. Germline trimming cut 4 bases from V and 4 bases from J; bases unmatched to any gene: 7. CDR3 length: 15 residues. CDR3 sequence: CASSFQREGRYEQYV. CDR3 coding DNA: TGTGCCAGCAGTTTCCAGCGGGAGGGCCGGTACGAGCAGTACGTC.

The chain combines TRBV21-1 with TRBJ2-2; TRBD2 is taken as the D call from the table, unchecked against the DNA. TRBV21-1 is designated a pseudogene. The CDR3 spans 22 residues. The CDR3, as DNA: TGTGCCAGCAGCAAAAAGGGTTCCCCGGGACTAGCGGGGGGGCATAACACCGGGGAGCTGTTTTTT. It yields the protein CASSKKGSPGLAGGHNTGELFF.

The CDR3: CASSPGETQYF. CDR3 sequence (DNA): TGTGCCAGCAGTCCCGGGGAGACCCAGTACTTC. This chain connects TRBV7-6 to TRBJ2-5; unclear D gene. Between the trimmed V and J ends, which lost 6 bases and 5 bases, there was a span of 7 bases. This CDR3 contains 11 residues. Looked up from germline, CDR1 is SGHVS and CDR2 is FNYEAQ.

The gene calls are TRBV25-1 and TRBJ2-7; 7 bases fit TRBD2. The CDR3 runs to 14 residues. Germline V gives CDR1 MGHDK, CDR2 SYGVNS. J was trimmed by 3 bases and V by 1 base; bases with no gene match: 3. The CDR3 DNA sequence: TGTGCCAGCAGTGAATCGGGCGGGAGCTACGAGCAGTACGTC. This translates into CASSESGGSYEQYV.

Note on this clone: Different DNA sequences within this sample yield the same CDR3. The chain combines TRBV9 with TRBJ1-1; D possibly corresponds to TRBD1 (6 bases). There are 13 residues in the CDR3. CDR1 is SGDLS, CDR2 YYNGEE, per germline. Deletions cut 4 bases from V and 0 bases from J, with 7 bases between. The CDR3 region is CASSRQVNTEAFF. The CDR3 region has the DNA TGTGCCAGCAGCAGACAGGTGAACACTGAAGCTTTCTTT.

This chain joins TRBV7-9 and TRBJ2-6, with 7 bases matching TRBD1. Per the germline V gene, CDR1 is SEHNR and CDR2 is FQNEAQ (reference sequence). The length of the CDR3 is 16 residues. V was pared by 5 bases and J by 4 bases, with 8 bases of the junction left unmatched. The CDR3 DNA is TGTGCCAGCAGCGCCACAGGGGTAGTAGGGGCCAACGTCCTGACTTTC. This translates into CASSATGVVGANVLTF. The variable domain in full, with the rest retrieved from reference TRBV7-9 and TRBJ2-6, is DTGVSQNPRHKITKRGQNVTFRCDPISEHNRLYWYRQTLGQGPEFLTYFQNEAQLEKSRLLSDRFSAERPKGSFSTLEIQRTEQGDSAMYLCASSATGVVGANVLTFGAGSRLTVL.

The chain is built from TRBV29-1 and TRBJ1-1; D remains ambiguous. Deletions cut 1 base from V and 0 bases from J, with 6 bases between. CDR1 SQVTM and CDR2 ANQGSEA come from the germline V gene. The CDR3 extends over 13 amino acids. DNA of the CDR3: TGCAGCGTTGAAGGACTGATGAACACTGAAGCTTTCTTT. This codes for CSVEGLMNTEAFF.

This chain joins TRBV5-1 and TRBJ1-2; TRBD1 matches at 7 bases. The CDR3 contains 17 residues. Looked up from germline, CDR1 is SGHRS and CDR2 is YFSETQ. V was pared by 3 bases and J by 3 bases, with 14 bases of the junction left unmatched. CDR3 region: CASSSNGGTATYYGYTF. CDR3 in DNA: TGCGCCAGCAGCTCAAACGGCGGGACAGCAACCTACTATGGCTACACCTTC.

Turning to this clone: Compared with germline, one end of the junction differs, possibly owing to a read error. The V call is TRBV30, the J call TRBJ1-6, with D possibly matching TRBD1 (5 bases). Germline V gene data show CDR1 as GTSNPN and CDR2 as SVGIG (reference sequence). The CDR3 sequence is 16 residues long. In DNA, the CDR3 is TGTGCCTGGAGAGGCAGGGTCTACTCCCATAATTCACCCCTCCACTTT. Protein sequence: CAWRGRVYSHNSPLHF.